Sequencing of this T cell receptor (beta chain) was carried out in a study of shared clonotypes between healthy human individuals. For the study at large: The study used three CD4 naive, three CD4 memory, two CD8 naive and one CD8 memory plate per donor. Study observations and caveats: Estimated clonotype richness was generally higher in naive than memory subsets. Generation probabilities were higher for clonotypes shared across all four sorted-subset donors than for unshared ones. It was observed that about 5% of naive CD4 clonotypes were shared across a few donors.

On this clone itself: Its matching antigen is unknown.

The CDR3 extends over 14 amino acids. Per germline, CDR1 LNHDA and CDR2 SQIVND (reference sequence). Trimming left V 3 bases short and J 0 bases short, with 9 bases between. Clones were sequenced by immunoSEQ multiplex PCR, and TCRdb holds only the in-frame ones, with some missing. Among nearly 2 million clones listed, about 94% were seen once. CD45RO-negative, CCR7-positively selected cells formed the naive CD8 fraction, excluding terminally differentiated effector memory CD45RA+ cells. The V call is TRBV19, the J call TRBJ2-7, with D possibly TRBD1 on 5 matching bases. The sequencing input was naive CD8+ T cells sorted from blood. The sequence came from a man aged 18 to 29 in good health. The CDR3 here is CASSMFDSSYEQYF. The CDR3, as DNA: TGTGCCAGTAGTATGTTTGACAGCTCCTACGAGCAGTACTTC.